This T cell receptor (beta chain) was recorded in a study of cytomegalovirus exposure and HLA in healthy donors. The CDR3 covers 15 residues. Trimming removed 1 base at V and 7 bases at J, with 11 bases between. From germline, CDR1 is SGHVS and CDR2 FNYEAQ. Vbeta (60) and Jbeta (13) primers were used in the PCR. The assay was immunoSEQ multiplex PCR, and TCRdb's table has in-frame clones only and misses some. Among roughly 190,000 clones, about 13% were seen once, and the ten largest hold about 7.8%. Input material: PBMCs. This TCR came from a man aged 50 to 60 in good health and CMV-seropositive. The gene calls are TRBV7-6 and TRBJ1-6; D possibly corresponds to TRBD1 (5 bases). In DNA, the CDR3 is TGTGCCAGCAGCTTAGATAGGGCAGGGAATTCACCCCTCCACTTT. This codes for CASSLDRAGNSPLHF. The variable domain in full, with the rest retrieved from reference TRBV7-6 and TRBJ1-6, is GAGVSQSPRYKVTKRGQDVALRCDPISGHVSLYWYRQALGQGPEFLTYFNYEAQQDKSGLPNDRFSAERPEGSISTLTIQRTEQRDSAMYRCASSLDRAGNSPLHFGNGTRLTVT.